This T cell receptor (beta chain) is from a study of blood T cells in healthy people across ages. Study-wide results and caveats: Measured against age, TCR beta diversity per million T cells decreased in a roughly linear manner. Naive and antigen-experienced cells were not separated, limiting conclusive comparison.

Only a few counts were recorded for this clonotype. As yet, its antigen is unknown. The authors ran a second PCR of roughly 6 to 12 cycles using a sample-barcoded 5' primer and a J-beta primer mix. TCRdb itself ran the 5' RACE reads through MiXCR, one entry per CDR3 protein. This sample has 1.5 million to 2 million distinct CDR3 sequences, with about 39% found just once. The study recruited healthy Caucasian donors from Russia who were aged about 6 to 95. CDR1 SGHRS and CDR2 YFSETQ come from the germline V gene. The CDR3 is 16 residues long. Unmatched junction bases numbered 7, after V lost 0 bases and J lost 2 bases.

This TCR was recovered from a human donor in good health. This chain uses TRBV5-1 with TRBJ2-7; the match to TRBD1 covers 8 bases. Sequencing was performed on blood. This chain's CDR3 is CASSLGQGLEAYEQYF. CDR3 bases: TGCGCCAGCAGCTTGGGACAGGGGTTAGAGGCCTACGAGCAGTACTTC. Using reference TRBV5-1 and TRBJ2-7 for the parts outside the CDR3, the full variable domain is KAGVTQTPRYLIKTRGQQVTLSCSPISGHRSVSWYQQTPGQGLQFLFEYFSETQRNKGNFPGRFSGRQFSNSRSEMNVSTLELGDSALYLCASSLGQGLEAYEQYFGPGTRLTVT.